What follows is one T cell receptor beta chain and its context. Its specificity is not known. The data belong to a study of identifying expanded T cells in peripheral blood. Whole-study results and caveats: Differentially abundant clones: around 1.1 between replicates, about 15 at roughly 2 weeks, under 25 at four. Clone count variance between roughly two-week samples rose with total template count.

The germline V gene encodes CDR1 MNHEY and CDR2 SMNVEV (reference sequence). The CDR3 sequence is 16 residues long. With 5 bases clipped from V and 8 bases from J, the junction kept 8 bases outside the gene matches. During the collection period, no donor immune events like infections were recorded. Assay: immunoSEQ multiplex PCR; the TCRdb copy retains only in-frame clones and omits some. Found here are 95,000 to 100,000 clones, approximately 88% of them singletons; the top ten hold approximately 18%. This receptor was identified in a person between 18 and 69 years old in good health. The material sequenced was blood. V is TRBV27 and J is TRBJ2-3; 15 bases agree with TRBD2. In DNA form, the CDR3 reads TGTGCCAGCAGTCTAGGACTAGCGGGGGGGCTAGTTACGCAGTATTTT. Its protein product is CASSLGLAGGLVTQYF.